This record looks at one T cell receptor (beta chain) sequence and its context. Terminally differentiated effector memory CD45RA+ cells were excluded by CCR7 positive selection of CD45RO-negative cells. Some clones are missing from TCRdb's copy, which holds only in-frame ones; the method was immunoSEQ multiplex PCR. This table holds about 1.9 million clones, roughly 93% found once. The V gene lost 2 bases and the J gene lost 0 bases, with 10 bases spanning the gap. CDR1 is LNHDA, CDR2 SQIVND, per germline (reference sequence). The CDR3 extends over 15 amino acids. This entry belongs to a study of shared clonotypes between healthy human individuals.

The rearrangement links TRBV19 to TRBJ1-1; D unresolved. Sequenced sample: naive CD8+ T cells from PBMCs. The TCR comes from a man aged 18 to 30 in good health. Some clones in this sample may be carry-over from other donors' samples. Here the CDR3 DNA reads TGTGCCAGTAGTATATTGGCGGCCATGAACACTGAAGCTTTCTTT. This encodes CASSILAAMNTEAFF.